These 8 T cell receptor beta chains came from one sample sequenced in a study of T cell responses to AZD1222 COVID-19 vaccine. Produced via immunoSEQ multiplex PCR; TCRdb's table is partial and in-frame only. The table lists about 150,000 clones, more than 85% of them singletons. The sample was peripheral blood, taken 28 days after the second AZD1222 dose. Source of these receptors: an adult who received the AZD1222 COVID-19 vaccine.

This clone was seen a handful of times. The chain links TRBV30 to TRBJ1-6; tentatively, D is TRBD1 (5 bases). Germline lookup yields CDR1 GTSNPN and CDR2 SVGIG (reference sequence). The CDR3 length is 15 residues. V lost 3 bases and J lost 9, with 18 bases in between. The DNA for the CDR3 is TGTGCCTGGAGCGTGCCCGGGGCGGATAGTTCACCCCTCCACTTT. It yields the protein CAWSVPGADSSPLHF.

V is TRBV4-1 and J is TRBJ2-3; D uncertain. Germline V gene sequence: CDR1 MGHRA, CDR2 YSYEKL. V lost 0 bases to trimming and J lost 2 bases, with 6 bases between them. The CDR3 is made up of 14 amino acids. DNA for the CDR3: TGCGCCAGCAGCCAAGATTGGTACACAGATACGCAGTATTTT. Protein product: CASSQDWYTDTQYF.

This chain connects TRBV7-2 to TRBJ2-1, with D tentatively TRBD2 (5 bases). V gave up 3 bases and J gave up 6 bases, with 15 bases separating them. The CDR3 covers 15 residues. Germline CDR1 reads SGHTA; CDR2 reads FQGNSA. The CDR3 DNA sequence: TGTGCCAGCAGCTTGGTCCTAGCTGGGTCCAATGAGCAGTTCTTC. Translation: CASSLVLAGSNEQFF.

This clone appeared once. The genes are TRBV6-5 and TRBJ1-2; TRBD1 aligns across 10 bases. Germline assignment: CDR1 MNHEY and CDR2 SVGAGI. The junction had 6 bases not matched to a gene; V was cut back by 4 bases and J by 4 bases. There are 15 residues in the CDR3. CDR3 region: CASSSDRGRGYGYTF. The CDR3 nucleotides are TGTGCCAGCAGTTCCGACAGGGGGCGCGGCTATGGCTACACCTTC.

The chain recombines TRBV19 with TRBJ1-4; perhaps TRBD1 as D (5 bases). The V and J ends lost 5 bases and 3 bases respectively, with 10 bases between them. CDR3 length: 14 amino acids. Germline assignment: CDR1 LNHDA and CDR2 SQIVND (reference sequence). CDR3 in amino acids: CASSSGGPNEKLFF. As DNA, the CDR3 is TGTGCCAGTAGTTCGGGGGGACCTAATGAAAAACTGTTTTTT. Combining the CDR3 with reference TRBV19 and TRBJ1-4 gives the whole variable domain DGGITQSPKYLFRKEGQNVTLSCEQNLNHDAMYWYRQDPGQGLRLIYYSQIVNDFQKGDIAEGYSVSREKKESFPLTVTSAQKNPTAFYLCASSSGGPNEKLFFGSGTQLSVL.

The chain uses TRBV9 and TRBJ1-2; no firm D call. The CDR3 totals 12 residues. The V end lost 3 bases, the J end lost 8 bases, and 11 bases lay between the germline ends. Germline V gives CDR1 SGDLS, CDR2 YYNGEE. Here the CDR3 DNA reads TGTGCCAGCAGCGGGACTTTGGAGGGCTACACCTTC. Its protein product is CASSGTLEGYTF. The full variable domain, in which reference TRBV9 and TRBJ1-2 provide the parts outside the CDR3, is DSGVTQTPKHLITATGQRVTLRCSPRSGDLSVYWYQQSLDQGLQFLIQYYNGEERAKGNILERFSAQQFPDLHSELNLSSLELGDSALYFCASSGTLEGYTFGSGTRLTVV.

The chain combines TRBV30 with TRBJ1-1; D gene uncertain. Germline V gives CDR1 GTSNPN, CDR2 SVGIG (reference sequence). The CDR3 has 15 amino acids. Trimming stripped 0 bases from V and 0 bases from J, with 11 bases between. CDR3 region: CAWSVNGVMNTEAFF. The CDR3 nucleotides read TGTGCCTGGAGTGTAAATGGTGTCATGAACACTGAAGCTTTCTTT. Based on the CDR3 plus reference TRBV30 and TRBJ1-1, the full variable domain is SQTIHQWPATLVQPVGSPLSLECTVEGTSNPNLYWYRQAAGRGLQLLFYSVGIGQISSEVPQNLSASRPQDRQFILSSKKLLLSDSGFYLCAWSVNGVMNTEAFFGQGTRLTVV.

This chain links TRBV19 with TRBJ2-2; 9 bases are a match to TRBD2. Germline V CDR1 and CDR2: LNHDA, SQIVND (reference sequence). V lost 10 bases and J lost 4; bases outside the gene matches: 13. This CDR3 contains 16 residues. As DNA, the CDR3 is TGTGCCACTCGGACTTGGGTAGCGGGAGTCACCGGGGAGCTGTTTTTT. This gives the protein CATRTWVAGVTGELFF.